This TCR beta chain was captured in a study of T cells in Graves' hyperthyroidism and ophthalmopathy. Using RNA transcripts as the source, TCR beta CDR3 regions were amplified. A first-round RT-PCR of the TCR CDR3 used the HTBI primer set. TCRdb reprocessed the multiplex PCR reads via MiXCR and lists one record per CDR3 protein. This repertoire shows about 500,000 distinct CDR3 sequences, 46% found once; its top ten account for around two fifths. The CDR3 length is 16 residues. The V and J ends lost 1 base and 10 bases respectively, with 19 bases between them. The V gene is TRBV12-3 or TRBV12-4, the J gene TRBJ1-4; possible D gene TRBD1, 5 bases. This sequence originates from an adult woman with Graves' disease, either hyperthyroidism or ophthalmopathy (not recorded which). The sample consisted of peripheral blood or thyroid tissue (not recorded which). The CDR3 reads CASSLDGGSSQGKLFF. Written as DNA, the CDR3 is TGTGCCAGCAGTTTAGACGGGGGGTCATCGCAGGGAAAACTGTTTTTT.